This T cell receptor beta chain was sequenced during a study of TIL therapy for anti-PD-1-resistant metastatic lung cancer. Across the study: Tumors had a median PD-L1 proportion score of approximately 6%. Study results and caveats: Infused TIL clonotypes partially replaced the baseline blood repertoire, then decayed over months. Patients were highly selected, enriched for treatment-naive, never-smoker and oncogene-addicted cases.

Germline CDR1 SEHNR, CDR2 FQNEAQ (reference sequence). V lost 4 bases and J lost 4, with 18 bases in between. CDR3 length equals 16 residues. On this clone itself: The target antigen is unknown.

Sequencing used immunoSEQ v3. Measured with immunoSEQ multiplex PCR; TCRdb has only the in-frame clones, and not every one. There are about 52,000 clones in the sample; about 80% occur only once, and about 5% lies in the top ten. Time point noted: pre-treatment sample, taken before nivolumab and TIL therapy. Enrollment ran from late 2017 to early 2020. This specimen was blood, taken at baseline. The receptor was isolated from a woman between 25 and 85 years old with non-small cell lung cancer. The chain has TRBV7-9 and TRBJ2-3; no definite D call. Here the CDR3 DNA reads TGTGCCAGCAGCTCACCGGAACGTGGACGGTCAGATACGCAGTATTTT. It codes for CASSSPERGRSDTQYF.